This T cell receptor beta chain came from a study of T-cell memory formation after mild COVID-19. Looking at the study overall: Largely, the TCR clusters proved donor specific. Regarding the study as a whole: Balance between CD4 and CD8 was seen in clones contracting day 15 to 85, and a CD4+ lean was seen in later expanders. Among contracting clones, CD4+ were mainly CM/EM and CD8+ enriched in EMRA.

This clonotype occurred many times. What it binds is unknown. Germline CDR1 is SEHNR and CDR2 is FQNEAQ (reference sequence). The CDR3 covers 15 residues. V shed 1 base and J shed 3 bases, with 11 bases lying between them. Using constant-segment primers, 5'RACE produced TCR alpha and TCR beta cDNA libraries carrying sample barcodes and UMIs. TCRdb re-called the 5' RACE reads with MiXCR, one entry per CDR3 protein. The sample has about 130,000 distinct CDR3 sequences, less than 6.5% seen once. The receptor's source is an adult woman who had mild COVID-19 (a few samples of this study predate the infection). Cell type and time point are not known. What was sequenced was PBMCs or a T cell subset sorted from them (not recorded which). V is TRBV7-9 and J is TRBJ2-3; tentative D call: TRBD2 (6 bases). The CDR3 nucleotides read TGTGCCAGCAGCTTAGTGGGTGGGACTACAGATACGCAGTATTTT. This encodes CASSLVGGTTDTQYF.